This T cell receptor beta chain was recorded in a study of Graves' ophthalmopathy and Graves' hyperthyroidism. This clonotype has only a few counts. The V and J ends lost 5 bases and 0 bases respectively, with 11 bases between them. In germline, CDR1 is MNHEY, CDR2 SVGEGT. The length of the CDR3 is 14 residues. From RNA, the CDR3 regions of TCR beta chains were amplified and sequenced. The first round was an RT-PCR with HTBI primers, and the second round was a multiplex PCR. TCRdb re-analysed the multiplex PCR reads in MiXCR, keeping a single row per CDR3 protein. The data hold about 620,000 distinct CDR3 sequences, with 22% observed a single time.

This chain links TRBV6-2 or TRBV6-3 with TRBJ2-7, with D perhaps matching TRBD1 (5 bases). Input material: peripheral blood. The sequence came from a woman aged 18-29 years with stable Graves' hyperthyroidism. Some clones in this sample may be carry-over from other donors' samples. In DNA form, the CDR3 reads TGTGCCAGCAGTCCACACAGGACCTCCTACGAGCAGTACTTC. Its protein product is CASSPHRTSYEQYF.